The 26 T cell receptor beta chains presented below share a single source sample, sequenced in a study of blood T cell repertoires in COVID-19. TCRdb's copy holds only in-frame clones and misses some; the assay was immunoSEQ multiplex PCR. There are tens of thousands of clones in the sample; approximately 80% occur only once, and over 6% lies in the top ten. Material for sequencing was peripheral blood. Source of these receptors: a man in his sixties or seventies with acute or convalescent COVID-19.

The CDR3 region is CSADRQGNTEAFF. The CDR3 region has the DNA TGCAGCGCCGACCGACAGGGAAACACTGAAGCTTTCTTT. The V and J genes are TRBV29-1 and TRBJ1-1, with 7 bases that match TRBD1. The CDR3 totals 13 residues. Germline V gives CDR1 SQVTM, CDR2 ANQGSEA. With 7 bases clipped from V and 2 bases from J, the junction kept 7 bases outside the gene matches.

This clone was picked up a small number of times. This rearrangement joins TRBV24-1 to TRBJ2-2; 7 positions match TRBD2. The junction had 3 bases not matched to a gene; V was cut back by 0 bases and J by 3 bases. This CDR3 comprises 16 residues. In germline, CDR1 is KGHDR, CDR2 SFDVKD. The CDR3 region is CATSDLGRGDTGELFF. CDR3 bases: TGTGCCACCAGTGATTTGGGGAGGGGCGACACCGGGGAGCTGTTTTTT.

The rearrangement uses TRBV6-5 and TRBJ2-7; the D gene is possibly TRBD2 (5 bases). Trimming took 6 bases from V and 3 from J, leaving 15 bases between them. Germline CDR1 is MNHEY and CDR2 is SVGAGI. This CDR3 has 14 amino acids. This chain's CDR3 is CASSKLGSDYEQYF. CDR3 sequence (DNA): TGTGCCAGCAGCAAACTAGGGTCCGACTACGAGCAGTACTTC.

This clone has just a few counts. V usage is TRBV5-4 and J usage is TRBJ2-3; 7 nucleotides match TRBD2. The CDR3 consists of 18 residues. Germline V gene lookup returns CDR1 SGHNT and CDR2 YYREEE (reference sequence). Germline trimming cut 4 bases from V and 6 bases from J; bases unmatched to any gene: 20. The CDR3: CASSPLTRTSLMEDTQYF. Written as DNA, the CDR3 is TGTGCCAGCAGCCCCTTAACGAGGACTAGTCTAATGGAGGATACGCAGTATTTT.

V is TRBV28 and J is TRBJ1-5; D not resolved. The CDR3 runs to 15 residues. Germline values: CDR1 MDHEN, CDR2 SYDVKM. V gave up 7 bases and J gave up 0 bases, with 13 bases separating them. The CDR3 region is CASTSQEYSNQPQHF. CDR3 nucleotides: TGTGCCAGCACCTCTCAGGAATATAGCAATCAGCCCCAGCATTTT.

The chain carries TRBV5-1 and TRBJ1-6; possible D gene TRBD1, 5 bases. The V and J ends lost 2 bases and 9 bases respectively, with 15 bases between them. From germline, CDR1 is SGHRS and CDR2 YFSETQ. CDR3 length: 15 amino acids. This CDR3 is CASSLESGGRSPLHF. DNA of the CDR3: TGCGCCAGCAGCTTAGAGTCCGGGGGACGTTCACCCCTCCACTTT.

The V and J genes are TRBV19 and TRBJ2-3; 7 positions match TRBD1. The V segment lost 2 bases and the J segment 4 bases; nucleotides outside the gene matches: 9. Germline V CDR1 and CDR2: LNHDA, SQIVND (reference sequence). CDR3 size: 16 residues. The chain's CDR3 is CASSIKGARIADTQYF. DNA for the CDR3: TGTGCCAGTAGTATAAAGGGGGCGAGAATAGCAGATACGCAGTATTTT.

The chain has TRBV20-1 and TRBJ1-1, with D perhaps TRBD1 (6 bases). Trimming removed 6 bases from V and 7 bases from J, with 12 bases in between. The length of the CDR3 is 11 residues. In germline, CDR1 is DFQATT, CDR2 SNEGSKA (reference sequence). In nucleotides, the CDR3 is TGCAGTGCCTCCCGACAGGTTGAAGCTTTCTTT. It encodes CSASRQVEAFF.

This chain joins TRBV7-2 and TRBJ2-2; a weak D match, TRBD1 (6 bases). There are 15 residues in the CDR3. CDR1 is SGHTA and CDR2 is FQGNSA in the germline V gene. As DNA, the CDR3 is TGTGCGTCCGGCTCGGGGACACTTAACACCGGGGAGCTGTTTTTT. As protein: CASGSGTLNTGELFF.

The chain combines TRBV18 with TRBJ2-7, with 7 bases identical to TRBD1. V shed 4 bases and J 2 bases; nucleotides not matched to a gene: 5. The CDR3 runs to 14 residues. Germline-derived CDR1 and CDR2 are KGHSH and LQKENI. The CDR3, as DNA: TGTGCCAGCTCACTACAGGGGCATGCCTACGAGCAGTACTTC. This encodes CASSLQGHAYEQYF.

The chain is built from TRBV28 and TRBJ1-5, with TRBD1 matching over 7 bases. From germline, CDR1 is MDHEN and CDR2 SYDVKM. The V segment lost 7 bases and the J segment 1 base; nucleotides outside the gene matches: 7. The CDR3 runs to 15 residues. DNA of the CDR3: TGTGCCAGCACCCGACAGGGTTGGAGCAATCAGCCCCAGCATTTT. As protein: CASTRQGWSNQPQHF.

This chain links TRBV21-1 with TRBJ2-7; the table names TRBD1, a call not compared with the DNA. TRBV21-1 is a pseudogene locus. The CDR3 sequence is 13 residues long. The CDR3: CASSKRQGDEQYV. In nucleotides, the CDR3 is TGTGCCAGCAGCAAGCGACAAGGGGACGAGCAGTACGTC.

As to this clone: At one end, the junction sequence differs from germline, possibly due to a read error. The rearrangement links TRBV20-1 to TRBJ2-1, with a tentative D call TRBD1 (6 bases). Germline loops: CDR1 DFQATT, CDR2 SNEGSKA (reference sequence). There are 11 residues in the CDR3. DNA of the CDR3: TGCAGTGCTAGTTCAGGGGATAAGCGGATCTTC. It encodes CSASSGDKRIF.

The chain uses TRBV6-4 and TRBJ2-5; 13 nucleotides agree with TRBD2. Germline V gives CDR1 MRHNA, CDR2 SNTAGT. This CDR3 comprises 20 residues. Trimming cost V 6 bases and J 3 bases; bases outside gene matches: 19. The CDR3 nucleotides read TGTGCCAGCAGGCCCCCCGGGACTAGCGGGACCCCACGGTGCGAAGAGACCCAGTACTTC. Translating it yields CASRPPGTSGTPRCEETQYF.

The gene calls are TRBV6-5 and TRBJ1-4, with D tentatively TRBD1 (6 bases). Germline CDR1 reads MNHEY; CDR2 reads SVGAGI. Deletions cut 6 bases from V and 7 bases from J, with 18 bases between. This CDR3 spans 15 amino acids. CDR3 protein: CASSLRAGGSEKLFF. DNA for the CDR3: TGTGCCAGCAGCCTAAGGGCGGGGGGCTCTGAAAAACTGTTTTTT.

Of note for this clone: This same CDR3 is encoded by further DNA sequences in the sample. The chain couples TRBV27 to TRBJ2-1, with 8 bases identical to TRBD2. V lost 5 bases to trimming and J lost 2 bases; unmatched junction nucleotides: 5. Germline V gene lookup returns CDR1 MNHEY and CDR2 SMNVEV (reference sequence). The CDR3 has 15 amino acids. CDR3 bases: TGTGCCAGCAGTCTTACTAGCGGTCCCTACAATGAGCAGTTCTTC. It translates to CASSLTSGPYNEQFF.

The chain employs TRBV19 and TRBJ2-3; 7 positions agree with TRBD1. Germline trimming cut 6 bases from V and 3 bases from J; bases unmatched to any gene: 6. Germline lookup yields CDR1 LNHDA and CDR2 SQIVND (reference sequence). The CDR3 has 14 amino acids. The CDR3 DNA reads TGTGCCAGTAGATCGGGACAGCTAACAGATACGCAGTATTTT. As protein: CASRSGQLTDTQYF.

This chain links TRBV19 with TRBJ2-1, with D maybe TRBD2 (6 bases). Germline CDR1 is LNHDA and CDR2 is SQIVND (reference sequence). The CDR3 contains 14 residues. Trimming stripped 6 bases from V and 4 bases from J, with 13 bases between. Written as DNA, the CDR3 is TGTGCCAGTAGACCGGGACTGGGATACAATGAGCAGTTCTTC. Translating gives CASRPGLGYNEQFF.

The chain is built from TRBV19 and TRBJ2-1, with D possibly matching TRBD1 (6 bases). Per the germline V gene, CDR1 is LNHDA and CDR2 is SQIVND (reference sequence). The germline V and J ends were trimmed by 5 bases and 4 bases, with 9 bases remaining between them. The CDR3 runs to 13 residues. CDR3 DNA: TGTGCCAGTAGTGAGAGGGGGTACAATGAGCAGTTCTTC. It is translated as CASSERGYNEQFF.

This chain links TRBV2 with TRBJ2-7, with 10 nucleotides matching TRBD1. The germline V gene has CDR1 SNHLY and CDR2 FYNNEI. J was trimmed by 4 bases and V by 5 bases; bases with no gene match: 20. The length of the CDR3 is 19 residues. The CDR3 nucleotides are TGTGCCAGCAGTTTCTTGGACAGGGGGACTGTTTCTAACCTGTACGAGCAGTACTTC. Translation: CASSFLDRGTVSNLYEQYF.

In its sample, this clone was seen a few times. The chain employs TRBV9 and TRBJ2-7, with 11 bases lining up with TRBD2. Trimming took 0 bases from V and 6 from J; bases not matched to a gene: 5. Germline values: CDR1 SGDLS, CDR2 YYNGEE. The CDR3 extends over 15 amino acids. The CDR3 DNA sequence: TGTGCCAGCAGCGTAGGGGGACTAGCGGACTCCGAGCAGTACTTC. This encodes CASSVGGLADSEQYF. Supplemented by reference TRBV9 and TRBJ2-7, the full variable domain reads DSGVTQTPKHLITATGQRVTLRCSPRSGDLSVYWYQQSLDQGLQFLIQYYNGEERAKGNILERFSAQQFPDLHSELNLSSLELGDSALYFCASSVGGLADSEQYFGPGTRLTVT.

The chain combines TRBV4-1 with TRBJ1-5; 8 bases agree with TRBD1. The trim removed 1 base at V and 6 bases at J, leaving 5 bases unmatched. The CDR3 is 15 residues long. From germline, CDR1 is MGHRA and CDR2 YSYEKL. The CDR3 DNA sequence: TGCGCCAGCAGCCAAGCAGGACAGGGCGGTCAGCCCCAGCATTTT. It specifies CASSQAGQGGQPQHF.

The rearrangement links TRBV27 to TRBJ2-2; TRBD1 matches at 7 bases. This CDR3 has 15 amino acids. Trimming at V came to 4 bases and at J to 1 base, leaving 3 bases not matched to a gene. The germline V gene encodes CDR1 MNHEY and CDR2 SMNVEV (reference sequence). The CDR3 region has the DNA TGTGCCAGCAGTTCGCGACAGGGGAACACCGGGGAGCTGTTTTTT. It yields the protein CASSSRQGNTGELFF.

J is TRBJ2-3 and V is TRBV25-1, with a tentative D call TRBD2 (6 bases). From germline, CDR1 is MGHDK and CDR2 SYGVNS. Trimming pared 1 base from V and 5 bases from J, leaving 10 bases between. The CDR3 sequence is 14 residues long. The DNA for the CDR3 is TGTGCCAGCAGTGAATGGGGGGACGAAGATACGCAGTATTTT. Its translation: CASSEWGDEDTQYF.

CDR3 nucleotides: TGTGCCAGCAGCGATCCGGGACTCCCGAGCTCCTACGAGCAGTACGTC. Translating gives CASSDPGLPSSYEQYV. The chain combines TRBV2 with TRBJ2-7; D may be TRBD2 (6 bases). CDR1 and CDR2 (germline): SNHLY, FYNNEI. V was trimmed by 6 bases and J by 0 bases, leaving 18 bases between them. The CDR3 length is 16 residues.

This sequence joins TRBV19 and TRBJ2-7, with D perhaps TRBD2 (6 bases). Germline CDR1 and CDR2: LNHDA and SQIVND (reference sequence). The CDR3 has 15 residues. Trimming pared 6 bases from V and 4 bases from J, leaving 19 bases between. The DNA of the CDR3 is TGTGCCAGTAGCCGGGAGCTCAGGGTCTATTACGAGCAGTACTTC. This encodes CASSRELRVYYEQYF.